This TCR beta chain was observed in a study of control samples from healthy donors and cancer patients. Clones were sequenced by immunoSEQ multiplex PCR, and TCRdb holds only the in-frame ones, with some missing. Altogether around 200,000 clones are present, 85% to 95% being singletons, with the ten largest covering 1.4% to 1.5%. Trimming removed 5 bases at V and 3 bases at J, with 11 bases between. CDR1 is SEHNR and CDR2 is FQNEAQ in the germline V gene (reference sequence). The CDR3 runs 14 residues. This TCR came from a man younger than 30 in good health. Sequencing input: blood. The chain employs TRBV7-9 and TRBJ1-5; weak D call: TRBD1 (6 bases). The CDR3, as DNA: TGTGCCAGCAGCCTCACAGGGTCCAATCAGCCCCAGCATTTT. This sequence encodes CASSLTGSNQPQHF. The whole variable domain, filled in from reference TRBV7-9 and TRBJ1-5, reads DTGVSQNPRHKITKRGQNVTFRCDPISEHNRLYWYRQTLGQGPEFLTYFQNEAQLEKSRLLSDRFSAERPKGSFSTLEIQRTEQGDSAMYLCASSLTGSNQPQHFGDGTRLSIL.